The clone carrying this TCR beta chain was found a few times. What it recognizes is unknown. With 5 bases clipped from V and 1 base from J, the junction kept 7 bases outside the gene matches. The CDR3 length is 16 residues. CDR1 is SGHVS, CDR2 FQNEAQ, per germline. This sample stems from a study of T-cell reconstitution after alpha-beta-depleted transplantation in children. Study-wide findings and caveats: Some patients' high day-60 TCRbeta diversity was traced to surviving recipient T cells and thymic progenitors. When one year had passed after transplant, most T-cell counts and diversity came from newly produced T cells. Expanded graft clones, several hundred of them, were reportedly the source of alpha-beta T cells about two months after transplant.

Using unique molecular identifiers, the investigators prepared the TCRbeta library. Using its own MiXCR run on the PCR reads, TCRdb lists one record per CDR3 protein. The sample consists of around 700,000 distinct CDR3 sequences, around 13% of them appearing once. Source: PBMCs, taken before TCRalphabeta/CD19-depleted stem cell transplant. This sequence joins TRBV7-8 and TRBJ2-3, with 9 bases aligning to TRBD2. The receptor was isolated from a girl aged 2 to 10 with congenital amegakaryocytic thrombocytopenia, due to receive a stem cell transplant. CDR3 residues: CASSPLSGGRTDTQYF. CDR3 coding DNA: TGTGCCAGCAGCCCCCTAAGCGGGGGGCGCACAGATACGCAGTATTTT.